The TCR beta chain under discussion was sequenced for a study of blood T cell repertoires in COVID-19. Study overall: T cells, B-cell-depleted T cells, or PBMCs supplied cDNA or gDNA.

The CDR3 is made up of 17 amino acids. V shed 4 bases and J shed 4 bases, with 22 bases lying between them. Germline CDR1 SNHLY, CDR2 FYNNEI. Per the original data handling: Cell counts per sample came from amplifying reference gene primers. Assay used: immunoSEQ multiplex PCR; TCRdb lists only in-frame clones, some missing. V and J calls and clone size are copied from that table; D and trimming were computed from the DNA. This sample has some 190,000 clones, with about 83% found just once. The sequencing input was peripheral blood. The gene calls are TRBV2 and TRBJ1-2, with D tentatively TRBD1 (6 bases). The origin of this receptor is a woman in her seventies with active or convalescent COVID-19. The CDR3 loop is CASSVGRGRGKLYGYTF. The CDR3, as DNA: TGTGCCAGCAGTGTTGGTCGAGGAAGGGGGAAGCTCTATGGCTACACCTTC. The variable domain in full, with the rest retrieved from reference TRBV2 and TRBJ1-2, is EPEVTQTPSHQVTQMGQEVILRCVPISNHLYFYWYRQILGQKVEFLVSFYNNEISEKSEIFDDQFSVERPDGSNFTLKIRSTKLEDSAMYFCASSVGRGRGKLYGYTFGSGTRLTVV.